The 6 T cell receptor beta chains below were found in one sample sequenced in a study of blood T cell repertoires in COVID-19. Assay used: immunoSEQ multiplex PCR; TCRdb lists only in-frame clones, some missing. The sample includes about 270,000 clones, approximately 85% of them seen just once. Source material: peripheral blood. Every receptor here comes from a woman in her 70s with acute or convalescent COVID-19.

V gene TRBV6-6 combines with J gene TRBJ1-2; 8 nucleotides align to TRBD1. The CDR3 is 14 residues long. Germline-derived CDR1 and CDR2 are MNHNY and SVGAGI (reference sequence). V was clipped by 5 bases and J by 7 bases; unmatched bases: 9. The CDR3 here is CASSTGTGGGGYTF. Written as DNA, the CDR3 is TGTGCCAGCAGTACCGGGACAGGTGGGGGTGGCTACACCTTC.

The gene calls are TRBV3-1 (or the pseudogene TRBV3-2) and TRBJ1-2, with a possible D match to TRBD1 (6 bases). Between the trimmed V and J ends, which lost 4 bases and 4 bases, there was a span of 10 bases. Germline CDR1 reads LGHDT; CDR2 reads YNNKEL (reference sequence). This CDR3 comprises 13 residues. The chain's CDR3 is CASSLGQFYGYTF. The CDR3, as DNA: TGTGCCAGCAGCCTAGGACAGTTCTATGGCTACACCTTC.

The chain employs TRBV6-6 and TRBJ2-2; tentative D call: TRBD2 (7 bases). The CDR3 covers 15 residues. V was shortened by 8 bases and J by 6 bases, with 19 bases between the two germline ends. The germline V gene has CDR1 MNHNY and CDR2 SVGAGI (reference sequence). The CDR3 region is CASATRKGGPGELFF. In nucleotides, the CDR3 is TGTGCCAGCGCAACCAGGAAGGGGGGGCCCGGGGAGCTGTTTTTT.

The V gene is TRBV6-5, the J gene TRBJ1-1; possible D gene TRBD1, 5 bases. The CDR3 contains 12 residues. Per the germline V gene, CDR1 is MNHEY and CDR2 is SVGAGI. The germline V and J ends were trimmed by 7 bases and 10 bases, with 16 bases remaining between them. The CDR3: CASILTGGGAFF. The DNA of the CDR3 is TGTGCCAGCATTTTAACGGGGGGAGGAGCTTTCTTT.

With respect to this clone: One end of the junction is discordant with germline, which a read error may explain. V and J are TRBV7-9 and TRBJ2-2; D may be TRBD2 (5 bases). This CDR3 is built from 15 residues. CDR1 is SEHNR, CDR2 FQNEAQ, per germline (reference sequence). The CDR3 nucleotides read TGTGCCCGCAGCTTAGGGAGCGGCTCCACCGGGGAGCTGTTTTTT. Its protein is CARSLGSGSTGELFF.

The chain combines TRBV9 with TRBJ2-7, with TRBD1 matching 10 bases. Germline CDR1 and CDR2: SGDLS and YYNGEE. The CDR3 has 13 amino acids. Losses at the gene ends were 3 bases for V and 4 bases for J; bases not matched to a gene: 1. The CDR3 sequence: CASSGGQGYEQYF. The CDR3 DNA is TGTGCCAGCAGCGGGGGACAGGGGTACGAGCAGTACTTC.